This TCR beta chain came from a study of cytomegalovirus exposure and HLA in healthy donors. CDR3 length: 16 residues. Germline lookup yields CDR1 MDHEN and CDR2 SYDVKM. V dropped 2 bases and J dropped 6 bases, with 16 bases sitting between them. The PCR employed 60 Vbeta primers together with 13 Jbeta primers. Clones were sequenced by immunoSEQ multiplex PCR, and TCRdb holds only the in-frame ones, with some missing. The sample holds 150,000 to 200,000 clones, 70% to 80% seen once. This chain connects TRBV28 to TRBJ2-2, with D maybe TRBD1 (5 bases). Sequencing input: PBMCs. The sequence was collected from a woman aged 40-49 years in good health and CMV-seronegative. The DNA for the CDR3 is TGTGCCAGCAGTTTAAGGGGTGGCGTACGGTCCGGGGAGCTGTTTTTT. Translated, it gives CASSLRGGVRSGELFF.